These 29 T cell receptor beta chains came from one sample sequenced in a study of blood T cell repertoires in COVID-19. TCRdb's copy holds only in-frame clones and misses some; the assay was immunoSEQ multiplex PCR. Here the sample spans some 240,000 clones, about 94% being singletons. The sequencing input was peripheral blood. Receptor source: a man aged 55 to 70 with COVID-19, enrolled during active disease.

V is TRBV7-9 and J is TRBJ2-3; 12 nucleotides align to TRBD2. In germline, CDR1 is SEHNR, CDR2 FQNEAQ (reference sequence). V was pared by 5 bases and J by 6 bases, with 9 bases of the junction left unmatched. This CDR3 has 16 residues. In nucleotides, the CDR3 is TGTGCCAGCAGCCCCCCGACTAGCGGGAGAGGGGATACGCAGTATTTT. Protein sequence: CASSPPTSGRGDTQYF.

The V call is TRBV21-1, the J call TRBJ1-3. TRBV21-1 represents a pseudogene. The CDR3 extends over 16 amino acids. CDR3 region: CASSKRGPSSGNTIYF. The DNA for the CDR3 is TGTGCCAGCAGCAAAAGAGGCCCTAGCTCTGGAAACACCATATATTTT.

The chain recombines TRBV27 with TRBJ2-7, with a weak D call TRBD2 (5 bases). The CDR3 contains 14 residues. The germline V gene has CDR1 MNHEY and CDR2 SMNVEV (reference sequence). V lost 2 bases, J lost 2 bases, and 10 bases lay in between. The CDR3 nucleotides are TGTGCCAGCAGTTTAGCGGGTCCCCCCTACGAGCAGTACTTC. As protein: CASSLAGPPYEQYF.

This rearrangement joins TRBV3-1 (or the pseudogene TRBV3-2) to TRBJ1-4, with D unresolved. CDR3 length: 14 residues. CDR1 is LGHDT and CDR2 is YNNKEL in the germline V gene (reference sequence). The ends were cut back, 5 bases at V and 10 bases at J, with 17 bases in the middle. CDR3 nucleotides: TGTGCCAGCAGCGACTTCGGGGAAAGTCGAAAACTGTTTTTT. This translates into CASSDFGESRKLFF.

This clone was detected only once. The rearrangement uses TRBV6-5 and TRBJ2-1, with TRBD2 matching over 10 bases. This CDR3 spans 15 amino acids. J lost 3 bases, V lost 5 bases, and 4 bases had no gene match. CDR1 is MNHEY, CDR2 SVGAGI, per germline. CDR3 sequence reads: CASSPIAGGYNEQFF. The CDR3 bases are TGTGCCAGCAGTCCGATAGCGGGAGGCTACAATGAGCAGTTCTTC.

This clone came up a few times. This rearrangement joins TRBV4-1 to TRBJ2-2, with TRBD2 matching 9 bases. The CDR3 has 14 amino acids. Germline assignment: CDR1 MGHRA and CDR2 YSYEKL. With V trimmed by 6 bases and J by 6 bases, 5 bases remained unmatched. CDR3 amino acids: CASSLAGPPGELFF. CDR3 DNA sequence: TGCGCCAGCAGTCTAGCGGGACCACCCGGGGAGCTGTTTTTT.

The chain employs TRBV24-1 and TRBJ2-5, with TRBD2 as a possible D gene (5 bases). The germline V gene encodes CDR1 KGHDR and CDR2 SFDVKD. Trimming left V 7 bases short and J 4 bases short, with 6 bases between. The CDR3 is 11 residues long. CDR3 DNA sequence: TGTGCCACCAGCGAGGGAGAGACCCAGTACTTC. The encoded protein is CATSEGETQYF.

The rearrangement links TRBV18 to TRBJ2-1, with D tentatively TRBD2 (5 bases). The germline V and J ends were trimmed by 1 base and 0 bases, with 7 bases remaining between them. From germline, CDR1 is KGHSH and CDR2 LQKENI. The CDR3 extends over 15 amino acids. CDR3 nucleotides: TGTGCCAGCTCACCACAAGGGAGCTCCTACAATGAGCAGTTCTTC. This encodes CASSPQGSSYNEQFF.

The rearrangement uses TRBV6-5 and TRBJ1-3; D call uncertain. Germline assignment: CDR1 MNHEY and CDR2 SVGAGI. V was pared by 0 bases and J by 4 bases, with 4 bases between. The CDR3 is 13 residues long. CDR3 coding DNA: TGTGCCAGCAGTTACTCCCGGGGAAACACCATATATTTT. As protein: CASSYSRGNTIYF.

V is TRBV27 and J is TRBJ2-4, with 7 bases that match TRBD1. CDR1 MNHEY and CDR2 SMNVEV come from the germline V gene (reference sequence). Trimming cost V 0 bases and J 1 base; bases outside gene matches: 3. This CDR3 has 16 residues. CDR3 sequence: CASSLSQGVAKNIQYF. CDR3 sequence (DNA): TGTGCCAGCAGTTTATCCCAGGGGGTGGCCAAAAACATTCAGTACTTC.

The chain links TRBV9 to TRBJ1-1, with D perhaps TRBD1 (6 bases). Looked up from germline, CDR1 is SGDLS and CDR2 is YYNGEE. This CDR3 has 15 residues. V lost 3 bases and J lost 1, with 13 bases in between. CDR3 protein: CASSGGTLSNTEAFF. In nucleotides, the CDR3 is TGTGCCAGCAGCGGGGGGACATTGTCGAACACTGAAGCTTTCTTT. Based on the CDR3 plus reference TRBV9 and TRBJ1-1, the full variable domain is DSGVTQTPKHLITATGQRVTLRCSPRSGDLSVYWYQQSLDQGLQFLIQYYNGEERAKGNILERFSAQQFPDLHSELNLSSLELGDSALYFCASSGGTLSNTEAFFGQGTRLTVV.

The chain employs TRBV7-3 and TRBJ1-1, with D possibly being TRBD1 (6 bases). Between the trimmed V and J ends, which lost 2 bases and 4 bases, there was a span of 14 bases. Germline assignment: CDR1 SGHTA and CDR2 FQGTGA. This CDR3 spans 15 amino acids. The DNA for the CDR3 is TGTGCCAGCAGCTTACGGCAGGGGCGCCGCACTGAAGCTTTCTTT. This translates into CASSLRQGRRTEAFF.

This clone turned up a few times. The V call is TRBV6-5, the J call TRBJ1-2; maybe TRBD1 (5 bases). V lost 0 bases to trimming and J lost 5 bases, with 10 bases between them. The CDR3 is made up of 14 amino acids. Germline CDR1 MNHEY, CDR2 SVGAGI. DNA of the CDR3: TGTGCCAGCAGTTACTCACAGGAACTGTATGGCTACACCTTC. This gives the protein CASSYSQELYGYTF.

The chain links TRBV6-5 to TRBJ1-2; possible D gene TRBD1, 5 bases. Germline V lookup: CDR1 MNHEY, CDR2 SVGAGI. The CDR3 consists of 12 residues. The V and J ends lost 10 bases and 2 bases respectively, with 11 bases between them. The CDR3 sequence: CATRRDNYGYTF. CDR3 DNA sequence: TGTGCCACACGGAGGGACAACTATGGCTACACCTTC.

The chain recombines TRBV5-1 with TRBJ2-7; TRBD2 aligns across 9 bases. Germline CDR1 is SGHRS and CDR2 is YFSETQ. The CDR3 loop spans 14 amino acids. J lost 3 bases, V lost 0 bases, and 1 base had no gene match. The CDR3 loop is CASSLDSGGYEQYF. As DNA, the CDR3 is TGCGCCAGCAGCTTGGATAGCGGGGGCTACGAGCAGTACTTC.

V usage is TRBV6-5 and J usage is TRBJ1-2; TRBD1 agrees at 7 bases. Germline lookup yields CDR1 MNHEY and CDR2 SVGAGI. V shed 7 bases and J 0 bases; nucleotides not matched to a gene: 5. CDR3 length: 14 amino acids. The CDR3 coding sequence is TGTGCCAGCAATTGGGGACAGACTAACTATGGCTACACCTTC. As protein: CASNWGQTNYGYTF.

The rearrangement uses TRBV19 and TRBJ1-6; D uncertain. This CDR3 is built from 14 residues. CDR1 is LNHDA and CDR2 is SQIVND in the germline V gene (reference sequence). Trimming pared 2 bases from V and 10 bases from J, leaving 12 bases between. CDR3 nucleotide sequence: TGTGCCAGTAGTATACACCCAACCGGGTCACCCCTCCACTTT. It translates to CASSIHPTGSPLHF.

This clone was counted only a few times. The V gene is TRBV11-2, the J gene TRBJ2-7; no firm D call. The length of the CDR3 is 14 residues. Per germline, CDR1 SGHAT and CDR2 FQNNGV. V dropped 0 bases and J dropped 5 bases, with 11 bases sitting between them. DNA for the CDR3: TGTGCCAGCAGCTTAGATTCGCAGTTGCACGAGCAGTACTTC. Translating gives CASSLDSQLHEQYF.

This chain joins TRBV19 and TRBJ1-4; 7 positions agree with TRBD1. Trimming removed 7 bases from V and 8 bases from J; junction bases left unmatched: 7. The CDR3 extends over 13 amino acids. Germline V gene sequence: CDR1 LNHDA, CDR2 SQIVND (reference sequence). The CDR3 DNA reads TGTGCCAGTACCGGGGACAGTAGCGAAAAACTGTTTTTT. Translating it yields CASTGDSSEKLFF.

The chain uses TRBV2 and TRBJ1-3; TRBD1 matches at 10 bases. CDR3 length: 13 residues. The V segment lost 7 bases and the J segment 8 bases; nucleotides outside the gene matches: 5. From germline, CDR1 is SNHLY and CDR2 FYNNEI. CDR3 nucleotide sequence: TGTGCCAGCATAAGGGACAGGGGATACACCATATATTTT. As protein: CASIRDRGYTIYF.

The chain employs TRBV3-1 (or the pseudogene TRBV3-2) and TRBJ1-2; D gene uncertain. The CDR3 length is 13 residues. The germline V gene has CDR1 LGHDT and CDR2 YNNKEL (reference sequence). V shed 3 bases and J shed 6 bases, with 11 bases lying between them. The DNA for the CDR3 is TGTGCCAGCAGCCACGCCGAGGCGGATGGCTACACCTTC. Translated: CASSHAEADGYTF.

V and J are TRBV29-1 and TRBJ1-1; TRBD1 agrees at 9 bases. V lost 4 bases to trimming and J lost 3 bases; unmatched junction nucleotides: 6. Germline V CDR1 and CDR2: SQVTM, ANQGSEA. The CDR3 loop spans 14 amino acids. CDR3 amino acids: CSVAPGQGDTEAFF. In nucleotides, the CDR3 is TGCAGCGTTGCCCCGGGACAGGGAGACACTGAAGCTTTCTTT.

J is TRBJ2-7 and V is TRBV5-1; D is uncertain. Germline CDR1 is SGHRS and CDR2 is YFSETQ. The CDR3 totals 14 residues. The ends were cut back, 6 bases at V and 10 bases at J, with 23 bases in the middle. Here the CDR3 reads CASTKTEPNPVQYF. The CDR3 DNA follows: TGCGCCAGCACTAAAACAGAACCAAACCCCGTTCAGTACTTC.

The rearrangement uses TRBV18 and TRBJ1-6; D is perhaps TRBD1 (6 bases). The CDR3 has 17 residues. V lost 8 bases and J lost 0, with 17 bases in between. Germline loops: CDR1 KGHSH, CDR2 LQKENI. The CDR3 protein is CASRSQGASSYNSPLHF. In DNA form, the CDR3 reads TGTGCCAGCCGATCACAGGGCGCAAGCTCCTATAATTCACCCCTCCACTTT.

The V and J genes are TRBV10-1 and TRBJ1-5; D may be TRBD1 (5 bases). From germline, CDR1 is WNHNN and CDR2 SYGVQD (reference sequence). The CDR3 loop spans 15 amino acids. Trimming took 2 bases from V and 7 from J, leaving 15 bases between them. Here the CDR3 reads CASSEGTGVWQPQHF. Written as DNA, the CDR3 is TGCGCCAGCAGTGAGGGGACTGGGGTCTGGCAGCCCCAGCATTTT.

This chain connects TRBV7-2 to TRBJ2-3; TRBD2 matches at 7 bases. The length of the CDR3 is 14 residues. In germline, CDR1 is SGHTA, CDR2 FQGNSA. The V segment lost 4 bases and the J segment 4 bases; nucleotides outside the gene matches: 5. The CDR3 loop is CASSSGLGSDTQYF. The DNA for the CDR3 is TGTGCCAGCAGCTCAGGACTAGGCTCAGATACGCAGTATTTT.

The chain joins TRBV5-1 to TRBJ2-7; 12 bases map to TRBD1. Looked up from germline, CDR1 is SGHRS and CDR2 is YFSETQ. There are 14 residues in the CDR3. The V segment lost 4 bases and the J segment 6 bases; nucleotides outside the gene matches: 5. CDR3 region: CASSPGTGGIEQYF. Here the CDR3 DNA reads TGCGCCAGCAGCCCGGGGACAGGGGGCATCGAGCAGTACTTC.

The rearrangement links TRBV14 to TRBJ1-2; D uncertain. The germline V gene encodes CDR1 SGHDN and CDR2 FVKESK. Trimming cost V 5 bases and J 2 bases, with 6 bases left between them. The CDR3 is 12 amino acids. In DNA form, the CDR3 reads TGTGCCAGCAGCGCGCAAAACTATGGCTACACCTTC. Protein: CASSAQNYGYTF.

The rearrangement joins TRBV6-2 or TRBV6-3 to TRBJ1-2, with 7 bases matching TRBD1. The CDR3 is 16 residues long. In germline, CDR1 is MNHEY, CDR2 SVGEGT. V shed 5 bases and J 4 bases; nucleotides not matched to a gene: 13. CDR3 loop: CASSHLSDRPVYGYTF. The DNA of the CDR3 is TGTGCCAGCAGTCACCTATCGGACAGGCCGGTCTATGGCTACACCTTC.